This T cell receptor (beta chain) was sequenced in a study of beta chain features in type 1 diabetes. Study results and limitations: There were fewer insertions and more deletions at the VDJ junctions of type 1 diabetes patients. Across patients, naive, central memory and Treg TCRB repertoires exhibited apparently greater similarity than was observed across healthy donors.

The whole isolated RNA underwent reverse transcription, so sequencing captured expressed TCRB transcripts. Only in-frame clones appear in the TCRdb table, and some are missing; sequencing was by immunoSEQ multiplex PCR. The sample consists of under 550,000 clones, around 10% of them appearing once. This clone was seen only a few times. Antigen: not known. The sequenced material came from naive CD4+ T cells from blood. The receptor's source is a woman aged 18-29 years in good health.

The CDR3 reads CATSRSQGGLGHEQFF. The CDR3 DNA follows: TGTGCCACCAGCAGATCGCAGGGGGGCCTTGGCCATGAGCAGTTCTTC. This sequence joins TRBV15 and TRBJ2-1; weak D call: TRBD1 (7 bases). Germline CDR1 reads LNHNV; CDR2 reads YYDKDF (reference sequence). The CDR3 is 16 residues long. Trimming pared 2 bases from V and 8 bases from J, leaving 19 bases between.